A single sample is the source of the 24 T cell receptor beta chains below, sequenced in a study of blood T cell repertoires in COVID-19. Profiling relied on immunoSEQ multiplex PCR, and the TCRdb table lists in-frame clones only, not all of them. The sample records 85,000 to 130,000 clones, around 82% being singletons. Sequencing used peripheral blood. These receptors were obtained from a man in his fifties or sixties with acute or convalescent COVID-19.

This chain joins TRBV11-2 and TRBJ2-5; D is possibly TRBD1 (5 bases). Germline V gene data show CDR1 as SGHAT and CDR2 as FQNNGV. V lost 8 bases, J lost 2 bases, and 12 bases lay in between. CDR3 length: 13 amino acids. The CDR3 sequence: CASRRGLQETQYF. The DNA of the CDR3 is TGTGCCAGCCGTAGGGGCTTGCAAGAGACCCAGTACTTC.

The chain uses TRBV7-9 and TRBJ2-7; the D gene is possibly TRBD1 (6 bases). V was pared by 4 bases and J by 4 bases, with 17 bases between. The CDR3 is made up of 15 amino acids. From germline, CDR1 is SEHNR and CDR2 FQNEAQ (reference sequence). DNA for the CDR3: TGTGCCAGCAGCTCGATCGGGACAAGACTTTACGAGCAGTACTTC. It is translated as CASSSIGTRLYEQYF.

This sequence joins TRBV5-1 and TRBJ2-3; D is perhaps TRBD1 (6 bases). This CDR3 spans 14 amino acids. V was pared by 2 bases and J by 3 bases, with 10 bases between. The germline gives CDR1 SGHRS, CDR2 YFSETQ. CDR3 nucleotides: TGCGCCAGCAGCTTATTACAGGGAACAGATACGCAGTATTTT. Encoded protein: CASSLLQGTDTQYF.

The chain employs TRBV7-3 and TRBJ2-1; possible D gene TRBD2, 7 bases. The ends were cut back, 5 bases at V and 5 bases at J, with 16 bases in the middle. The CDR3 loop spans 15 amino acids. CDR1 and CDR2 from the germline V gene are SGHTA and FQGTGA. CDR3 sequence: CASSPGGASNNEQFF. DNA of the CDR3: TGTGCCAGCAGCCCTGGGGGGGCATCGAACAATGAGCAGTTCTTC.

The rearrangement joins TRBV5-1 to TRBJ1-5; 9 bases are shared with TRBD1. The CDR3 sequence is 14 residues long. Germline CDR1 SGHRS, CDR2 YFSETQ. The V segment lost 4 bases and the J segment 7 bases; nucleotides outside the gene matches: 6. CDR3 DNA sequence: TGCGCCAGCAGCACAGGGGGCGCGGGGCAGCCCCAGCATTTT. Protein sequence: CASSTGGAGQPQHF.

The rearrangement uses TRBV11-3 and TRBJ2-7; 11 bases are shared with TRBD1. J lost 1 base, V lost 5 bases, and 4 bases had no gene match. Germline V CDR1 and CDR2: SGHNT, YENEEA. The CDR3 length is 15 residues. The CDR3 region is CASSPRDRGSYEQYF. DNA of the CDR3: TGTGCCAGCAGCCCCCGGGACAGGGGGTCCTACGAGCAGTACTTC.

This chain connects TRBV10-3 to TRBJ2-1; possible D gene TRBD2, 5 bases. This CDR3 comprises 15 residues. Trimming shortened V by 4 bases and J by 6 bases, and 16 bases separated the two germline ends. CDR1 and CDR2 (germline): ENHRY, SYGVKD. In DNA, the CDR3 is TGTGCCATCAGTGTAGGAGTACGGACTGGCAATGAGCAGTTCTTC. Amino acids: CAISVGVRTGNEQFF.

The chain uses TRBV14 and TRBJ2-7, with no clear D. The CDR3 extends over 13 amino acids. Trimming took 2 bases from V and 3 from J, leaving 8 bases between them. The V gene's germline CDR1 is SGHDN and CDR2 FVKESK. CDR3 nucleotides: TGTGCCAGCAGCCAACAGTCCGTCTACGAGCAGTACTTC. The encoded protein is CASSQQSVYEQYF.

The chain links TRBV28 to TRBJ2-1, with D uncertain. Deletions cut 5 bases from V and 3 bases from J, with 5 bases between. This CDR3 spans 12 amino acids. Per the germline V gene, CDR1 is MDHEN and CDR2 is SYDVKM. In DNA, the CDR3 is TGTGCCAGCAGTCGGGTCTACAATGAGCAGTTCTTC. Its translation is CASSRVYNEQFF.

This chain joins TRBV7-6 and TRBJ2-7; D ambiguous. Germline assignment: CDR1 SGHVS and CDR2 FNYEAQ. This CDR3 is 13 amino acids long. V was shortened by 1 base and J by 3 bases, with 7 bases between the two germline ends. This CDR3 is CASSLDGVYEQYF. The CDR3 region has the DNA TGTGCCAGCAGCTTAGATGGAGTCTACGAGCAGTACTTC.

The chain combines TRBV7-2 with TRBJ2-5; 9 positions match TRBD1. Trimming removed 6 bases from V and 4 bases from J; junction bases left unmatched: 12. The CDR3 is made up of 16 amino acids. The germline V gene has CDR1 SGHTA and CDR2 FQGNSA. Written as DNA, the CDR3 is TGTGCCAGCAGTTATCAAGGGACAGGGATGGGAGAGACCCAGTACTTC. Translating it yields CASSYQGTGMGETQYF.

This sequence joins TRBV21-1 and TRBJ1-1; no DNA check was done on the table's D call, TRBD1. TRBV21-1 is flagged as a pseudogene. The CDR3 length is 18 residues. This CDR3 is CASSSIRLQGRSNTEAFF. DNA for the CDR3: TGTGCCAGCAGCAGTATAAGGCTACAGGGGCGCTCGAACACTGAAGCTTTCTTT.

The chain recombines TRBV7-9 with TRBJ2-1, with D uncertain. The V gene's germline CDR1 is SEHNR and CDR2 FQNEAQ (reference sequence). Trimming took 6 bases from V and 6 from J, leaving 6 bases between them. The length of the CDR3 is 11 residues. The CDR3 DNA reads TGTGCCAGCAGAGCGAGCAATGAGCAGTTCTTC. Its protein product is CASRASNEQFF.

J is TRBJ2-1 and V is TRBV11-2; 16 bases match TRBD2. Trimming cost V 7 bases and J 9 bases; bases outside gene matches: 6. This CDR3 has 15 residues. Germline V gives CDR1 SGHAT, CDR2 FQNNGV. The CDR3 DNA is TGTGCCAGCAACCTCGGGACTAGCGGGGGGGCTGAGCAGTTCTTC. Its translation is CASNLGTSGGAEQFF.

CDR3 amino acids: CASSSPSESGGYTF. The CDR3 nucleotides read TGTGCCAGCAGCTCCCCGTCGGAAAGCGGTGGCTACACCTTC. The rearrangement links TRBV7-6 to TRBJ1-2; D is uncertain. Per the germline V gene, CDR1 is SGHVS and CDR2 is FNYEAQ. V was pared by 4 bases and J by 7 bases, with 16 bases between. This CDR3 contains 14 residues.

This sequence joins TRBV15 and TRBJ2-1; 8 bases match TRBD1. Germline assignment: CDR1 LNHNV and CDR2 YYDKDF (reference sequence). Germline trimming cut 3 bases from V and 9 bases from J; bases unmatched to any gene: 13. The CDR3 is made up of 16 amino acids. CDR3 DNA: TGTGCCACCAGCAGCAGGGGGCGGTTAAAAGGGCTTGAGCAGTTCTTC. Translating it yields CATSSRGRLKGLEQFF.

In DNA form, the CDR3 reads TGCGCCAGCAGCCAATACAGGAACTACGAGCAGTACTTC. It yields the protein CASSQYRNYEQYF. This chain connects TRBV4-3 to TRBJ2-7, with a possible D match to TRBD1 (5 bases). Trimming removed 2 bases from V and 3 bases from J, with 8 bases in between. Germline values: CDR1 LGHNA, CDR2 YSLEER. The CDR3 spans 13 residues.

The chain couples TRBV6-5 to TRBJ1-1, with 8 positions matching TRBD1. The CDR3 runs to 14 residues. V shed 7 bases and J 1 base; nucleotides not matched to a gene: 5. Germline CDR1 and CDR2: MNHEY and SVGAGI. For the CDR3, the DNA is TGTGCCAGCAAAGGACAGGGAACGAACACTGAAGCTTTCTTT. Translated: CASKGQGTNTEAFF.

The chain uses TRBV7-9 and TRBJ1-1; the D gene is possibly TRBD1 (6 bases). CDR1 SEHNR and CDR2 FQNEAQ come from the germline V gene (reference sequence). V gave up 8 bases and J gave up 4 bases, with 17 bases separating them. CDR3 length: 14 residues. This CDR3 is CASDYRVFGTEAFF. In DNA form, the CDR3 reads TGTGCCAGCGACTACAGGGTATTTGGCACTGAAGCTTTCTTT.

This chain links TRBV3-1 (or the pseudogene TRBV3-2) with TRBJ1-1; D uncertain. Trimming left V 1 base short and J 5 bases short, with 14 bases between. The CDR3 is 15 amino acids. The germline V gene has CDR1 LGHDT and CDR2 YNNKEL (reference sequence). The chain's CDR3 is CASSQGAGSGTEAFF. The CDR3, as DNA: TGTGCCAGCAGCCAAGGTGCGGGGTCGGGTACTGAAGCTTTCTTT.

The rearrangement joins TRBV19 to TRBJ2-2; TRBD2 aligns across 9 bases. Looked up from germline, CDR1 is LNHDA and CDR2 is SQIVND (reference sequence). V lost 3 bases, J lost 5 bases, and 7 bases stayed unmatched. CDR3 length equals 16 residues. This CDR3 is CASSMRAGGPTGELFF. CDR3 DNA: TGTGCCAGTAGTATGCGGGCGGGAGGGCCAACCGGGGAGCTGTTTTTT. The variable domain in full, completed from reference TRBV19 and TRBJ2-2, reads DGGITQSPKYLFRKEGQNVTLSCEQNLNHDAMYWYRQDPGQGLRLIYYSQIVNDFQKGDIAEGYSVSREKKESFPLTVTSAQKNPTAFYLCASSMRAGGPTGELFFGEGSRLTVL.

This rearrangement joins TRBV5-1 to TRBJ1-3, with D uncertain. CDR1 and CDR2 (germline): SGHRS, YFSETQ. The V and J ends lost 2 bases and 2 bases respectively, with 8 bases between them. The CDR3 length is 14 residues. Here the CDR3 reads CASSFEGPGNTIYF. The CDR3 DNA sequence: TGCGCCAGCAGCTTTGAGGGTCCTGGAAACACCATATATTTT.

This clone was detected once. The J gene is TRBJ1-3, the V gene TRBV28; 8 nucleotides agree with TRBD1. Germline assignment: CDR1 MDHEN and CDR2 SYDVKM. The CDR3 extends over 14 amino acids. The V gene end was trimmed by 1 base and the J gene end by 15 bases; junction bases not matched to a gene: 11. DNA of the CDR3: TGTGCCAGCAGTTTATCCAGGGGGCTGGAAACACCATATTTT. Amino acids: CASSLSRGLETPYF.

Only a few counts were recorded for this clone. The chain joins TRBV7-3 to TRBJ2-7, with TRBD1 matching over 7 bases. Germline V lookup: CDR1 SGHTA, CDR2 FQGTGA. The CDR3 has 17 amino acids. V lost 4 bases and J lost 2; bases outside the gene matches: 14. The CDR3 bases are TGTGCCAGCAGCTCACCTCGATACGGGACAGCTCCCTACGAGCAGTACTTC. Translating gives CASSSPRYGTAPYEQYF. Full variable domain (missing parts from reference TRBV7-3 and TRBJ2-7): GAGVSQTPSNKVTEKGKYVELRCDPISGHTALYWYRQSLGQGPEFLIYFQGTGAADDSGLPNDRFFAVRPEGSVSTLKIQRTERGDSAVYLCASSSPRYGTAPYEQYFGPGTRLTVT.